The rows below give T cell receptor beta chains drawn from one sample of a study of CD8 T cells in Susac syndrome. TCRdb passed the immunoSEQ multiplex PCR reads through MiXCR, listing each CDR3 protein once. This sample has 250,000 to 300,000 distinct CDR3 sequences, with roughly 85% found just once. Sequencing used CD8+ T cells from PBMCs. Receptors were obtained from a human donor with multiple sclerosis. CDR3s include the opening cysteine and the closing phenylalanine or tryptophan. D genes are given only for firm matches. Size is stated for part of the rows, as once, few or many counts, or as a class when the clone is expanded.

J gene | clone size | D gene | V gene | CDR3 DNA | CDR3 protein
TRBJ2-5 | . | . | TRBV28 | TGTGCCAGCAGACCACGTGGTGGGTTTAAAAGGGAGACCCAGTACTTC | CASRPRGGFKRETQYF
TRBJ2-5 | . | TRBD1 | TRBV7-2 | TGTGCCAGCAGCTTAGGGGCAGGGGGCCTGGGCCAAGAGACCCAGTACTTC | CASSLGAGGLGQETQYF
TRBJ1-1 | . | TRBD1 | TRBV4-1 | TGCGCCAGCAGCCAAGATCGGGACAGTATGAACACTGAAGCTTTCTTT | CASSQDRDSMNTEAFF
TRBJ2-7 | . | . | TRBV27 | TGTGCCAGCAGTTCTAACCCTCCCTCCTACGAGCAGTACTTC | CASSSNPPSYEQYF
TRBJ2-7 | . | . | TRBV6-6 | TGTGCCTGCCGACAAGGGGCCTACCTCTTAGGCTGGTACTTC | CACRQGAYLLGWYF
TRBJ1-1 | few | . | TRBV6-2/TRBV6-3 | TGTGCCAGCAGTTACGTTGGGGGGAACACTGAAGCTTTCTTT | CASSYVGGNTEAFF
TRBJ2-2 | . | TRBD2 | TRBV30 | TGTGCCTGGAGTGTACCAGGTCTAGCGGTCACCGGGGAGCTGTTTTTT | CAWSVPGLAVTGELFF
TRBJ2-7 | . | . | TRBV3-1 | TGTGCCAGCAGCCAAGGGGTTCGGACTTCCGGCGAGCAGTACTTC | CASSQGVRTSGEQYF
TRBJ2-2 | . | . | TRBV27 | TGTGCCAGCAGTTCTCTACTCCCGAGGCTGCGAGAGCTGTTTTTT | CASSSLLPRLRELFF
TRBJ1-1 | . | TRBD1 | TRBV12-3/TRBV12-4 | TGTGCCAGCAACCGGGACAGGGTCACTGAAGCTTTCTTT | CASNRDRVTEAFF
TRBJ2-5 | . | TRBD1 | TRBV28 | TGTGCCAGCAGATCGGACAGGGGATTTGGGGAGACCCAGTACTTC | CASRSDRGFGETQYF
TRBJ2-1 | . | . | TRBV24-1 | TGTGCCACCAGTGACTCACAGATTGTCGATGAGCAGTTCTTC | CATSDSQIVDEQFF
TRBJ2-7 | . | TRBD1 | TRBV29-1 | TGCAGCGTTGAAGACAGGGGGAATAACCCCTACGAGCAGTACTTC | CSVEDRGNNPYEQYF
TRBJ2-7 | . | . | TRBV5-1 | TGCGCCAGCAGCTTCGGGGGTTCGATCTACGAGCAGTACTTC | CASSFGGSIYEQYF
TRBJ2-3 | . | . | TRBV3-1 | TGTGCCAGCAGCCAACTGGAGGTTGGCACAGATACGCAGTATTTT | CASSQLEVGTDTQYF
TRBJ2-1 | . | . | TRBV27 | TGTGCCAGCAGTTGGTCGGACACGTACAATGAGCAGTTCTTC | CASSWSDTYNEQFF
TRBJ1-1 | . | . | TRBV14 | TGTGCCAGCAGCCAAGACCCCTCACGGTACACTGAAGCTTTCTTT | CASSQDPSRYTEAFF
TRBJ2-7 | . | . | TRBV6-6 | TGTGCCAGCAGTTACGCTAGAGCCGAGTACGAGCAGTACTTC | CASSYARAEYEQYF
TRBJ2-7 | few | . | TRBV28 | TGTGCCAGCAGTTTCGAAGGGGGGGCTTTAGCCTACGAGCAGTACTTC | CASSFEGGALAYEQYF
TRBJ2-5 | . | . | TRBV7-9 | TGTGCCAGCAGTTCACAGCCCCCGGGACACCCTTTGGAGACCCAGTACTTC | CASSSQPPGHPLETQYF